These 26 T cell receptor beta chains came from one sample sequenced in a study of regulatory T cells in long-lasting Graves disease. As for time point: newly diagnosed GD, antithyroid drugs for less than 3 months. After RNA was extracted from PBMCs, the TCR library was made from it. According to the study, TCR beta libraries were built with iRepertoire HTBI primers and CDR3-region Arm-PCR. MiXCR was run by TCRdb on the multiplex PCR reads, yielding one entry per CDR3 protein. The sample has some 410,000 distinct CDR3 sequences; 16% are singletons. These sequences were also reported in another study, on T cells in Graves' hyperthyroidism and ophthalmopathy.

The sequenced sample was peripheral blood mononuclear cells (PBMCs), obtained at new diagnosis, from a patient treated with antithyroid drugs. The receptors were gathered from a woman aged 25 to 45 with Graves disease.

Comment on this clonotype: Since the CDR3 does not end with the conserved phenylalanine or tryptophan, this likely comes from a read error. The chain is built from TRBV13 and TRBJ1-1; 7 positions agree with TRBD1. J lost 0 bases, V lost 7 bases, and 11 bases had no gene match. Germline loops: CDR1 PRHDT, CDR2 FYEKMQ (reference sequence). The CDR3 length is 16 residues. Written as DNA, the CDR3 is TGTGCCAGCAAACTCGAGGGACAGCTTATGAACACTGAAGCTTTCCTT. It yields the protein CASKLEGQLMNTEAFL.

This clonotype was seen many times. V gene TRBV30 combines with J gene TRBJ2-3; D possibly corresponds to TRBD2 (6 bases). The CDR3 loop spans 15 amino acids. The germline gives CDR1 GTSNPN, CDR2 SVGIG (reference sequence). V was trimmed by 2 bases and J by 1 base, leaving 13 bases between them. CDR3 sequence: CAWSPGGPGTDTQYF. CDR3 nucleotide sequence: TGTGCCTGGAGTCCTGGAGGGCCAGGCACAGATACGCAGTATTTT. Complete variable domain (other parts from reference TRBV30 and TRBJ2-3): SQTIHQWPATLVQPVGSPLSLECTVEGTSNPNLYWYRQAAGRGLQLLFYSVGIGQISSEVPQNLSASRPQDRQFILSSKKLLLSDSGFYLCAWSPGGPGTDTQYFGPGTRLTVL.

This clonotype came up a few times. The chain employs TRBV9 and TRBJ2-2; D not resolved. The CDR3 runs to 15 residues. V was cut by 2 bases and J by 2 bases, with 10 bases left in between. Germline V gene sequence: CDR1 SGDLS, CDR2 YYNGEE. CDR3 sequence: CASSVETHNTGELFF. The CDR3 coding sequence is TGTGCCAGCAGCGTCGAGACACATAACACCGGGGAGCTGTTTTTT.

Ten or more counts support this clonotype. The chain recombines TRBV12-3 or TRBV12-4 with TRBJ1-2; D perhaps matches TRBD1 (5 bases). The CDR3 is made up of 11 amino acids. The V and J ends lost 8 bases and 5 bases respectively, with 9 bases between them. The CDR3 DNA follows: TGTGCCAGCGGGGACTTTTATGGCTACACCTTC. Translated: CASGDFYGYTF.

This clonotype was seen only a few times. The chain joins TRBV11-2 to TRBJ1-3; D is undetermined. The V gene's germline CDR1 is SGHAT and CDR2 FQNNGV. The length of the CDR3 is 16 residues. V lost 3 bases and J lost 4, with 16 bases in between. CDR3 loop: CASSFPGPKQGNTIYF. CDR3 DNA: TGTGCCAGCAGCTTCCCGGGCCCGAAACAAGGAAACACCATATATTTT.

This clonotype was found many times. The chain recombines TRBV30 with TRBJ2-5, with 8 bases that match TRBD1. Germline V gene lookup returns CDR1 GTSNPN and CDR2 SVGIG (reference sequence). CDR3 length: 13 amino acids. After removal of 5 bases from V and 5 bases from J, the junction contained 7 bases not matched to a gene. The CDR3 loop is CAWQGASWETQYF. CDR3 nucleotide sequence: TGTGCCTGGCAGGGGGCGAGTTGGGAGACCCAGTACTTC.

In its sample, this clonotype was seen a few times. This rearrangement joins TRBV11-2 to TRBJ1-4; D is unclear. CDR1 and CDR2 from the germline V gene are SGHAT and FQNNGV. CDR3 length: 14 amino acids. V gave up 2 bases and J gave up 1 base, with 5 bases separating them. CDR3 amino acids: CASSLRRTNEKLFF. The CDR3 bases are TGTGCCAGCAGCTTAAGAAGAACTAATGAAAAACTGTTTTTT. The whole variable domain, remainder taken from reference TRBV11-2 and TRBJ1-4, is EAGVAQSPRYKIIEKRQSVAFWCNPISGHATLYWYQQILGQGPKLLIQFQNNGVVDDSQLPKDRFSAERLKGVDSTLKIQPAKLEDSAVYLCASSLRRTNEKLFFGSGTQLSVL.

This clonotype was seen more than once but under ten times. V gene TRBV7-8 combines with J gene TRBJ2-1, with 10 bases aligning to TRBD2. The junction had 11 bases not matched to a gene; V was cut back by 5 bases and J by 4 bases. Per the germline V gene, CDR1 is SGHVS and CDR2 is FQNEAQ. The CDR3 spans 17 residues. The CDR3 DNA reads TGTGCCAGCAGCAAGCACACCGGGACTAGCGAATACAATGAGCAGTTCTTC. Translation gives CASSKHTGTSEYNEQFF.

This clonotype was counted at least ten times. V and J are TRBV28 and TRBJ2-1, with 8 bases identical to TRBD2. Germline V gene lookup returns CDR1 MDHEN and CDR2 SYDVKM. This CDR3 is built from 14 residues. V dropped 8 bases and J dropped 4; count of bases not matched to a gene: 7. Here the CDR3 reads CASSGGPRYNEQFF. In DNA, the CDR3 is TGTGCCAGCTCGGGAGGGCCGCGGTACAATGAGCAGTTCTTC.

This clonotype was seen a handful of times. The V and J genes are TRBV29-1 and TRBJ2-5; TRBD1 aligns across 7 bases. This CDR3 region has 13 residues. Germline values: CDR1 SQVTM, CDR2 ANQGSEA. Trimming removed 7 bases from V and 3 bases from J; junction bases left unmatched: 8. The CDR3 reads CSARQGGEETQYF. In DNA, the CDR3 is TGCAGCGCAAGACAGGGTGGTGAAGAGACCCAGTACTTC.

In regard to this clonotype: This may come from a read error, since a much larger clone is one base off. J is TRBJ1-2 and V is TRBV5-1; D might be TRBD1 (6 bases). CDR3 length: 14 amino acids. Germline V gene sequence: CDR1 SGHRS, CDR2 YFSETQ. Between the trimmed V and J ends, which lost 7 bases and 5 bases, there was a span of 18 bases. The CDR3, as DNA: TGCGCCAGCGGCTCAAACGCAGGGGCTTATGGCTACACCTTC. It is translated as CASGSNAGAYGYTF.

The chain recombines TRBV18 with TRBJ1-5; D unresolved. Trimming took off 1 base at V and 0 bases at J, with 16 bases between the two ends. Germline assignment: CDR1 KGHSH and CDR2 LQKENI. This CDR3 comprises 18 residues. DNA for the CDR3: TGTGCCAGCTCACCACGACGGATGCCGGTCTTTAGCAATCAGCCCCAGCATTTT. Protein: CASSPRRMPVFSNQPQHF.

This clonotype was observed many times. The CDR3 protein is CASSYSIILNTEAFF. CDR3 sequence (DNA): TGTGCCAGCAGTTACTCGATCATCCTGAACACTGAAGCTTTCTTT. This sequence joins TRBV6-2 or TRBV6-3 and TRBJ1-1; D gene uncertain. V dropped 0 bases and J dropped 0 bases, with 8 bases sitting between them. Germline CDR1 MNHEY, CDR2 SVGEGT. The CDR3 spans 15 residues.

A word on this clonotype: The conserved phenylalanine or tryptophan is not found at the CDR3 terminus, so this likely reflects a read error. CDR3 protein: CASSSPGTSGGKSYEQYL. The CDR3 DNA is TGTGCCAGCAGTTCCCCGGGGACTAGCGGGGGAAAATCCTACGAGCAGTACCTC. The chain is built from TRBV6-5 and TRBJ2-7; 14 bases agree with TRBD2. V gave up 4 bases and J gave up 1 base; unmatched junction bases: 9. The CDR3 extends over 18 amino acids. Germline loops: CDR1 MNHEY, CDR2 SVGAGI.

The genes are TRBV18 and TRBJ2-2; D unclear. With 2 bases removed from V and 2 bases from J, the gap between germline ends came to 18 bases. Germline V gene sequence: CDR1 KGHSH, CDR2 LQKENI. The CDR3 loop spans 18 amino acids. The CDR3 nucleotides read TGTGCCAGCTCACCAACGGAATCAAGAGCGTTAAACACCGGGGAGCTGTTTTTT. It is translated as CASSPTESRALNTGELFF.

CDR3 protein: CACQLGDSEAFF. The CDR3 nucleotides are TGTGCCTGCCAGTTGGGAGACAGTGAAGCTTTCTTT. The chain employs TRBV19 and TRBJ1-1; the D gene is possibly TRBD1 (5 bases). V was pared by 11 bases and J by 7 bases, with 17 bases between. Per the germline V gene, CDR1 is LNHDA and CDR2 is SQIVND (reference sequence). This CDR3 spans 12 amino acids.

In this sample, this clonotype turned up many times. The rearrangement uses TRBV28 and TRBJ2-4, with TRBD2 matching 7 bases. Germline CDR1 MDHEN, CDR2 SYDVKM. This CDR3 has 16 amino acids. V gave up 2 bases and J gave up 8 bases; unmatched junction bases: 12. The DNA for the CDR3 is TGTGCCAGCAGTTTAAAGGAGACGGGGGGTGCATACATTCAGTACTTC. This gives the protein CASSLKETGGAYIQYF.

V and J are TRBV10-1 and TRBJ2-3; possibly TRBD1 for D (6 bases). V was pared by 2 bases and J by 3 bases, with 15 bases between. The CDR3 is 16 amino acids. Germline V gene lookup returns CDR1 WNHNN and CDR2 SYGVQD (reference sequence). CDR3 bases: TGCGCCAGCAGTGAGGCCTTCACAGGGACAACAGATACGCAGTATTTT. Translation gives CASSEAFTGTTDTQYF.

This clonotype was detected a few times. The CDR3 sequence: CASSLTFRGAYNSPLHF. CDR3 bases: TGTGCCAGCAGCTTGACTTTTCGGGGTGCCTATAATTCACCCCTCCACTTT. The V call is TRBV5-6, the J call TRBJ1-6; D gene uncertain. The germline CDR1 and CDR2 sequences are SGHDT and YYEEEE. V was pared by 1 base and J by 2 bases, with 13 bases between. The CDR3 sequence is 17 residues long. The full variable domain, completed using reference TRBV5-6 and TRBJ1-6, is DAGVTQSPTHLIKTRGQQVTLRCSPKSGHDTVSWYQQALGQGPQFIFQYYEEEERQRGNFPDRFSGHQFPNYSSELNVNALLLGDSALYLCASSLTFRGAYNSPLHFGNGTRLTVT.

This clonotype was counted ten times or more. The chain has TRBV5-1 and TRBJ2-3, with D possibly matching TRBD1 (5 bases). Germline V gene lookup returns CDR1 SGHRS and CDR2 YFSETQ. V was trimmed by 4 bases and J by 0 bases, leaving 18 bases between them. There are 17 residues in the CDR3. CDR3 in DNA: TGCGCCAGCAGCGGTCTCCCCGATGGGGCTAGCACAGATACGCAGTATTTT. Translating gives CASSGLPDGASTDTQYF.

This clonotype was observed at least ten times. The V and J genes are TRBV27 and TRBJ1-6; no definite D call. Trimming removed 5 bases from V and 2 bases from J, with 1 base in between. The germline CDR1 and CDR2 sequences are MNHEY and SMNVEV (reference sequence). The CDR3 sequence is 12 residues long. The CDR3 sequence is CASSPYNSPLHF. The DNA of the CDR3 is TGTGCCAGCAGTCCCTATAATTCACCCCTCCACTTT.

A few counts support this clonotype. The chain carries TRBV29-1 and TRBJ2-7; 9 nucleotides line up with TRBD2. Per germline, CDR1 SQVTM and CDR2 ANQGSEA. This CDR3 has 14 amino acids. V was pared by 6 bases and J by 2 bases, with 8 bases of the junction left unmatched. The CDR3 region has the DNA TGCAGCGTCACCCGACTAGCGGAGACCTACGAGCAGTACTTC. This gives the protein CSVTRLAETYEQYF.

CDR3 nucleotides: TGTGCCAGCAGACGAGAGATAGCGGAACAATACAATGAGCAGTTCTTC. It codes for CASRREIAEQYNEQFF. The chain combines TRBV12-3 or TRBV12-4 with TRBJ2-1, with D perhaps matching TRBD2 (6 bases). V was cut by 6 bases and J by 4 bases, with 19 bases left in between. The CDR3 is made up of 16 amino acids.

This clonotype has just a few counts. The chain combines TRBV14 with TRBJ2-3, with D unresolved. This CDR3 region has 13 residues. V lost 1 base to trimming and J lost 4 bases, with 6 bases between them. CDR1 and CDR2 from the germline V gene are SGHDN and FVKESK. This chain's CDR3 is CASSQARPDTQYF. The CDR3 nucleotides are TGTGCCAGCAGCCAAGCTAGGCCAGATACGCAGTATTTT. Filled out from reference TRBV14 and TRBJ2-3, the complete variable domain reads EAGVTQFPSHSVIEKGQTVTLRCDPISGHDNLYWYRRVMGKEIKFLLHFVKESKQDESGMPNNRFLAERTGGTYSTLKVQPAELEDSGVYFCASSQARPDTQYFGPGTRLTVL.

This clonotype was recorded at least ten times. V gene TRBV7-2 combines with J gene TRBJ1-1; D gene uncertain. CDR3 size: 14 residues. Germline CDR1 SGHTA, CDR2 FQGNSA. Trimming pared 1 base from V and 1 base from J, leaving 7 bases between. The CDR3 reads CASSLVLRNTEAFF. The DNA of the CDR3 is TGTGCCAGCAGCTTAGTCTTACGGAACACTGAAGCTTTCTTT.

The chain carries TRBV4-2 and TRBJ2-1; tentative D call: TRBD2 (5 bases). In germline, CDR1 is LGHNA, CDR2 YNFKEQ. The CDR3 contains 16 residues. Between the trimmed V and J ends, which lost 0 bases and 3 bases, there was a span of 12 bases. The CDR3 coding sequence is TGTGCCAGCAGCCAAGAACCCCAAGGAGGCTACAATGAGCAGTTCTTC. This translates into CASSQEPQGGYNEQFF.